The 22 T cell receptor beta chains in this list originate from one sample, sequenced in a study of blood T cell repertoires in COVID-19. The table came from immunoSEQ multiplex PCR; TCRdb's copy has only in-frame clones and leaves some out. Of approximately 150,000 clones in the sample, more than 80% are singletons; the top ten hold under 3.5%. Material: peripheral blood. These receptors were obtained from a woman aged 55-75 years with active COVID-19.

This clone was found once. V and J are TRBV19 and TRBJ2-5, with TRBD2 matching over 10 bases. Per germline, CDR1 LNHDA and CDR2 SQIVND (reference sequence). CDR3 length equals 18 residues. The V segment lost 0 bases and the J segment 7 bases; nucleotides outside the gene matches: 14. The CDR3 DNA is TGTGCCAGTAGTATAGACCGTGGGGCTAGCGGGAGTAAAGGGACCCAGTACTTC. Residues: CASSIDRGASGSKGTQYF.

The rearrangement links TRBV11-1 to TRBJ1-3; D gene ambiguous. The germline CDR1 and CDR2 sequences are SGHAT and FQDESV (reference sequence). V dropped 0 bases and J dropped 8 bases, with 8 bases sitting between them. The CDR3 is made up of 13 amino acids. In nucleotides, the CDR3 is TGTGCCAGCAGCTTAGCTCCGGGATACACCATATATTTT. Its translation is CASSLAPGYTIYF.

This rearrangement joins TRBV7-9 to TRBJ2-7, with D possibly being TRBD1 (6 bases). V was pared by 2 bases and J by 2 bases, with 10 bases between. Looked up from germline, CDR1 is SEHNR and CDR2 is FQNEAQ (reference sequence). The CDR3 has 14 amino acids. DNA for the CDR3: TGTGCCAGCAGCTTACTGGGGGCAGCCTACGAGCAGTACTTC. Translated: CASSLLGAAYEQYF.

The chain has TRBV7-2 and TRBJ2-7; the match to TRBD2 covers 8 bases. The length of the CDR3 is 18 residues. The germline CDR1 and CDR2 sequences are SGHTA and FQGNSA. Trimming took 0 bases from V and 1 from J; bases not matched to a gene: 11. Here the CDR3 reads CASSLAGAGGPKSYEQYF. The CDR3 DNA sequence: TGTGCCAGCAGCTTAGCAGGCGCGGGAGGACCCAAGTCCTACGAGCAGTACTTC.

This chain connects TRBV2 to TRBJ1-4; TRBD1 agrees at 8 bases. The V gene's germline CDR1 is SNHLY and CDR2 FYNNEI. V shed 7 bases, J shed 6 bases, and the junction held 22 bases outside the gene matches. The CDR3 covers 19 residues. This CDR3 is CASTLPRDRRFGGDEKLFF. DNA of the CDR3: TGTGCCAGCACCCTTCCCCGGGACAGGAGATTCGGTGGGGATGAAAAACTGTTTTTT.

The V call is TRBV5-1, the J call TRBJ1-1; TRBD1 agrees at 8 bases. CDR1 and CDR2 from the germline V gene are SGHRS and YFSETQ. V lost 1 base, J lost 1 base, and 3 bases stayed unmatched. CDR3 length: 15 amino acids. CDR3 nucleotides: TGCGCCAGCAGCTTGTACGGACAGGGGAACACTGAAGCTTTCTTT. Translation: CASSLYGQGNTEAFF.

The CDR3 nucleotides are TGTGCCACCGGGACAGCCTCCTCCTACGAGCAGTACTTC. Residues: CATGTASSYEQYF. V gene TRBV10-3 combines with J gene TRBJ2-7, with 7 nucleotides matching TRBD1. Per the germline V gene, CDR1 is ENHRY and CDR2 is SYGVKD. There are 13 residues in the CDR3. V lost 10 bases to trimming and J lost 0 bases; unmatched junction nucleotides: 6.

CDR3 region: CASSRDYQETQYF. CDR3 DNA: TGCGCCAGCAGCCGGGACTACCAAGAGACCCAGTACTTC. The V gene is TRBV10-1, the J gene TRBJ2-5; TRBD2 is a possible D gene (6 bases). CDR1 is WNHNN and CDR2 is SYGVQD in the germline V gene (reference sequence). This CDR3 comprises 13 residues. Trimming removed 6 bases from V and 0 bases from J, with 8 bases in between.

The chain employs TRBV7-3 and TRBJ1-1; D is unresolved. Deletions cut 3 bases from V and 5 bases from J, with 16 bases between. The germline V gene has CDR1 SGHTA and CDR2 FQGTGA. The CDR3 consists of 15 residues. CDR3 nucleotides: TGTGCCAGCAGCTTGACCGACGGGAAGTGGACTGAAGCTTTCTTT. The encoded protein is CASSLTDGKWTEAFF.

The chain links TRBV30 to TRBJ1-5, with D possibly TRBD1 on 5 matching bases. This CDR3 region has 16 residues. Germline CDR1 is GTSNPN and CDR2 is SVGIG (reference sequence). V was cut by 0 bases and J by 2 bases, with 14 bases left in between. Here the CDR3 reads CAWSVHRGVRNQPQHF. CDR3 DNA sequence: TGTGCCTGGAGTGTACATCGGGGGGTTCGCAATCAGCCCCAGCATTTT. The variable domain in full, completed from reference TRBV30 and TRBJ1-5, reads SQTIHQWPATLVQPVGSPLSLECTVEGTSNPNLYWYRQAAGRGLQLLFYSVGIGQISSEVPQNLSASRPQDRQFILSSKKLLLSDSGFYLCAWSVHRGVRNQPQHFGDGTRLSIL.

This clone is a singleton in its sample. The chain has TRBV5-1 and TRBJ2-7, with D possibly matching TRBD1 (5 bases). The germline V gene has CDR1 SGHRS and CDR2 YFSETQ. This CDR3 has 14 residues. V gave up 0 bases and J gave up 2 bases, with 9 bases separating them. The CDR3 spells CASSLGFRAYEQYF. Written as DNA, the CDR3 is TGCGCCAGCAGCTTGGGATTCAGGGCCTACGAGCAGTACTTC.

The rearrangement links TRBV19 to TRBJ1-5, with 9 bases lining up with TRBD1. CDR1 LNHDA and CDR2 SQIVND come from the germline V gene (reference sequence). The length of the CDR3 is 16 residues. The J segment lost 4 bases and the V segment lost 8 bases, leaving 12 bases of the junction unmatched. The CDR3 region is CASRSPGQGDNQPQHF. CDR3 sequence (DNA): TGTGCCAGTCGTTCTCCGGGACAGGGAGATAATCAGCCCCAGCATTTT.

This clone has more than one count but fewer than ten. The V call is TRBV4-1, the J call TRBJ1-1; TRBD1 matches at 8 bases. Germline assignment: CDR1 MGHRA and CDR2 YSYEKL. The CDR3 consists of 16 residues. J lost 1 base, V lost 3 bases, and 7 bases had no gene match. Here the CDR3 reads CASSHDAGTGNTEAFF. The CDR3 DNA reads as TGCGCCAGCAGCCACGACGCTGGGACAGGGAACACTGAAGCTTTCTTT.

J is TRBJ2-1 and V is TRBV28, with 9 bases aligning to TRBD2. The CDR3 sequence is 16 residues long. Unmatched junction bases numbered 10, after V lost 6 bases and J lost 4 bases. CDR1 is MDHEN and CDR2 is SYDVKM in the germline V gene. The CDR3 bases are TGTGCCAGCAGGGACTCAGCGGGAGGCCCTTACAATGAGCAGTTCTTC. Translating it yields CASRDSAGGPYNEQFF.

J is TRBJ1-2 and V is TRBV12-5, with D hard to call. From germline, CDR1 is LGHNT and CDR2 FRNRAP. The CDR3 runs 13 residues. Between the trimmed V and J ends, which lost 3 bases and 7 bases, there was a span of 12 bases. CDR3 bases: TGTGCTAGTGGTTTAACCCCCGGGATTGGCTACACCTTC. As protein: CASGLTPGIGYTF.

This chain links TRBV30 with TRBJ1-1; D remains unclear. CDR1 is GTSNPN and CDR2 is SVGIG in the germline V gene (reference sequence). The germline V and J ends were trimmed by 6 bases and 11 bases, with 16 bases remaining between them. The CDR3 loop spans 11 amino acids. The CDR3 region is CACSGSPEAFF. In nucleotides, the CDR3 is TGTGCCTGCAGCGGATCGCCGGAGGCTTTCTTT.

The CDR3 DNA follows: TGTGCCTGGAGTGGTGGGAGTACCTACGAGCAGTACTTC. Amino acids: CAWSGGSTYEQYF. This chain joins TRBV30 and TRBJ2-7; maybe TRBD2 (5 bases). CDR3 size: 13 residues. V lost 1 base to trimming and J lost 2 bases, with 9 bases between them. Per the germline V gene, CDR1 is GTSNPN and CDR2 is SVGIG (reference sequence).

The chain combines TRBV28 with TRBJ2-7; 9 bases match TRBD1. The CDR3 loop spans 15 amino acids. Germline loops: CDR1 MDHEN, CDR2 SYDVKM. The V and J ends lost 4 bases and 3 bases, in that order; junction bases with no gene match: 7. The CDR3 sequence: CASSSRGTGNYEQYF. The CDR3 bases are TGTGCCAGCAGTTCTCGTGGGACAGGGAACTACGAGCAGTACTTC.

CDR3 nucleotide sequence: TGTGCCAGCAGCTTATTACAGGCGCAAGAGACCCAGTACTTC. It encodes CASSLLQAQETQYF. The V gene is TRBV7-2, the J gene TRBJ2-5; D might be TRBD1 (5 bases). This CDR3 contains 14 residues. Germline-derived CDR1 and CDR2 are SGHTA and FQGNSA. With 2 bases removed from V and 2 bases from J, the gap between germline ends came to 9 bases.

The chain carries TRBV11-2 and TRBJ2-3, with a possible D match to TRBD2 (6 bases). V was pared by 8 bases and J by 5 bases, with 23 bases between. The CDR3 sequence is 16 residues long. Germline CDR1 reads SGHAT; CDR2 reads FQNNGV. The CDR3 DNA reads as TGTGCCAGCGAGGAGGGTGTGGCGGGAATCGGAGATACGCAGTATTTT. Residues: CASEEGVAGIGDTQYF.

This clone was detected once. The chain couples TRBV2 to TRBJ2-5, with a possible D match to TRBD2 (6 bases). V lost 8 bases and J 2 bases, leaving 12 bases between the germline ends. The CDR3 is 13 amino acids. CDR1 and CDR2 (germline): SNHLY, FYNNEI. The CDR3 loop is CASGRDLQETQYF. The CDR3 DNA sequence: TGTGCCAGCGGCCGGGACTTACAAGAGACCCAGTACTTC. Full variable domain (missing parts from reference TRBV2 and TRBJ2-5): EPEVTQTPSHQVTQMGQEVILRCVPISNHLYFYWYRQILGQKVEFLVSFYNNEISEKSEIFDDQFSVERPDGSNFTLKIRSTKLEDSAMYFCASGRDLQETQYFGPGTRLLVL.

The chain employs TRBV25-1 and TRBJ1-2, with TRBD1 matching over 10 bases. Germline V CDR1 and CDR2: MGHDK, SYGVNS. The CDR3 runs 14 residues. V lost 3 bases, J lost 8 bases, and 6 bases stayed unmatched. The CDR3: CASSETGGVGGYTF. The DNA of the CDR3 is TGTGCCAGCAGTGAGACAGGGGGCGTCGGGGGCTACACCTTC.